This TCR beta chain is drawn from a study of T cell repertoires in cytomegalovirus infection. Study-wide context: Public TCR beta signatures provided an indication of both CMV infection and a matching HLA type.

V shed 0 bases, J shed 0 bases, and the junction held 9 bases outside the gene matches. The CDR3 covers 18 residues. CDR1 is MNHEY and CDR2 is SVGEGT in the germline V gene. TCRdb redid the calling of the reads with MiXCR, one entry per CDR3 protein. The table shows 200,000 to 300,000 distinct CDR3 sequences, with more than 9% occurring only once. This clonotype was picked up many times. Its matching antigen is unknown. Study-wide findings and caveats: Dominant in the ex vivo response were TCR beta clonotypes restricted by HLA-C and specific for CMV.

Sequencing was done on a sample of PBMCs. This sequence was found in a human donor in good health (CMV status not recorded). Some clones in this sample may be carry-over from other donors' samples. The V and J genes are TRBV6-2 or TRBV6-3 and TRBJ1-1; 8 bases agree with TRBD1. DNA for the CDR3: TGTGCCAGCAGTTACTCGACGGCAGGGGGCCCCATGAACACTGAAGCTTTCTTT. Encoded protein: CASSYSTAGGPMNTEAFF.